The 23 T cell receptor beta chains listed next were all sequenced from one sample in a study of T-cell reconstitution after alpha-beta-depleted transplantation in children. TCRbeta library preparation incorporated unique molecular identifiers. One entry per CDR3 protein, called by TCRdb with MiXCR from the PCR reads. The sample contains 250,000 to 400,000 distinct CDR3 sequences, 23% of which appear only once. Sequenced material: PBMCs, mostly from graft donor cells, taken 180 days after TCRalphabeta/CD19-depleted stem cell transplant. These receptor sequences come from a male patient younger than 18 who had a stem cell transplant for acute lymphoblastic leukemia, so the T cells may come from the graft donor.

This clonotype was seen only once. The genes are TRBV11-1 and TRBJ2-2; 9 bases are shared with TRBD1. CDR3 length: 20 residues. The ends lost 5 bases at V and 1 base at J; junction bases unmatched: 17. Germline assignment: CDR1 SGHAT and CDR2 FQDESV (reference sequence). CDR3 nucleotides: TGTGCCAGCAGCCCAGGGCTACAGGGGGCCCGACTGGGGAACACCGGGGAGCTGTTTTTT. The encoded protein is CASSPGLQGARLGNTGELFF.

The chain combines TRBV27 with TRBJ2-7; perhaps TRBD1 as D (6 bases). CDR1 and CDR2 (germline): MNHEY, SMNVEV (reference sequence). V lost 2 bases and J 5 bases, leaving 16 bases between the germline ends. This CDR3 contains 15 residues. CDR3 in amino acids: CASSLQGTSHHEQYF. CDR3 nucleotides: TGTGCCAGCAGTTTACAAGGGACAAGCCACCACGAGCAGTACTTC.

In its sample, this clonotype was seen a few times. The chain links TRBV3-1 to TRBJ2-7; 9 bases agree with TRBD2. V lost 5 bases and J lost 6; bases outside the gene matches: 8. The CDR3 spans 14 residues. Germline assignment: CDR1 LGHDT and CDR2 YNNKEL (reference sequence). CDR3 sequence: CASSSLAGTPEQYF. The DNA of the CDR3 is TGTGCCAGCAGCTCCCTAGCGGGAACCCCCGAGCAGTACTTC.

In its sample, this clonotype was seen a few times. J is TRBJ1-1 and V is TRBV7-7; D call uncertain. CDR1 and CDR2 (germline): SSHAT, FNYEAQ (reference sequence). The CDR3 is 13 amino acids. V was pared by 2 bases and J by 4 bases, with 8 bases between. The CDR3 coding sequence is TGTGCCAGCAGCTTAAGCAAGGTCACTGAAGCTTTCTTT. Translated: CASSLSKVTEAFF. The variable domain in full, with the rest retrieved from reference TRBV7-7 and TRBJ1-1, is GAGVSQSPRYKVTKRGQDVTLRCDPISSHATLYWYQQALGQGPEFLTYFNYEAQPDKSGLPSDRFSAERPEGSISTLTIQRTEQRDSAMYRCASSLSKVTEAFFGQGTRLTVV.

In its sample, this clonotype was seen a few times. The rearrangement links TRBV10-2 to TRBJ2-4, with no clear D. CDR1 and CDR2 (germline): WSHSY, SAAADI. The V and J ends lost 5 bases and 0 bases respectively, with 14 bases between them. This CDR3 comprises 16 residues. The CDR3 nucleotides read TGCGCCAGCAGTCAGAGAGGATCGCTAGCCAAAAACATTCAGTACTTC. Amino acids: CASSQRGSLAKNIQYF.

The CDR3 loop is CASSYSESSNYGYTF. Written as DNA, the CDR3 is TGTGCCAGCAGTTACTCGGAGAGTAGTAACTATGGCTACACCTTC. The chain is built from TRBV6-5 and TRBJ1-2; unclear D gene. There are 15 residues in the CDR3. Trimming pared 0 bases from V and 1 base from J, leaving 9 bases between. The germline CDR1 and CDR2 sequences are MNHEY and SVGAGI.

In its sample, this clonotype was seen many times. The rearrangement uses TRBV20-1 and TRBJ1-4; TRBD1 agrees at 9 bases. The ends lost 5 bases at V and 7 bases at J; junction bases unmatched: 5. Germline values: CDR1 DFQATT, CDR2 SNEGSKA (reference sequence). This CDR3 region has 13 residues. CDR3 amino acids: CSAGTGTGEKLFF. Written as DNA, the CDR3 is TGCAGTGCTGGGACAGGGACGGGTGAAAAACTGTTTTTT.

This chain connects TRBV5-1 to TRBJ2-7; possible D gene TRBD1, 7 bases. V was trimmed by 3 bases and J by 6 bases, leaving 10 bases between them. Germline CDR1 reads SGHRS; CDR2 reads YFSETQ. The CDR3 extends over 12 amino acids. CDR3: CASSYRGGEQYF. The CDR3 DNA reads as TGCGCCAGCAGCTACAGGGGAGGCGAGCAGTACTTC.

This chain connects TRBV20-1 to TRBJ2-7; the D gene is possibly TRBD2 (5 bases). This CDR3 region has 13 residues. V was clipped by 6 bases and J by 3 bases, with 15 bases between them. CDR1 is DFQATT and CDR2 is SNEGSKA in the germline V gene (reference sequence). The CDR3 sequence is CSAPGLLNYEQYF. The DNA of the CDR3 is TGCAGTGCCCCCGGACTGTTGAACTACGAGCAGTACTTC.

V usage is TRBV6-1 and J usage is TRBJ2-1, with D perhaps given as TRBD1 or TRBD2 (5 bases each). This CDR3 has 13 amino acids. In germline, CDR1 is MNHNS, CDR2 SASEGT. Trimming took off 6 bases at V and 10 bases at J, with 16 bases between the two ends. The CDR3 region is CASRGTGLGEQFF. The CDR3 region has the DNA TGTGCCAGCAGAGGGACGGGGTTGGGCGAGCAGTTCTTC.

J is TRBJ2-1 and V is TRBV4-1, with 10 bases identical to TRBD2. Germline CDR1 reads MGHRA; CDR2 reads YSYEKL. Unmatched junction bases numbered 19, after V lost 0 bases and J lost 8 bases. The CDR3 has 20 residues. CDR3 in amino acids: CASSQDRAWARVAGGYEQFF. CDR3 in DNA: TGCGCCAGCAGCCAAGATAGGGCTTGGGCGAGGGTAGCGGGAGGTTATGAGCAGTTCTTC.

The J gene is TRBJ1-2, the V gene TRBV6-5; D gene ambiguous. Trimming removed 2 bases at V and 5 bases at J, with 18 bases between. The CDR3 is 16 amino acids. Germline V gene lookup returns CDR1 MNHEY and CDR2 SVGAGI. This CDR3 reads CASSYGRSPFGYGYTF. The CDR3 region has the DNA TGTGCCAGCAGTTACGGCAGGAGCCCATTTGGGTATGGCTACACCTTC.

The chain combines TRBV10-3 with TRBJ2-1, with 7 bases that match TRBD2. Germline CDR1 and CDR2: ENHRY and SYGVKD. With V trimmed by 10 bases and J by 0 bases, 9 bases remained unmatched. This CDR3 has 15 residues. The CDR3 bases are TGTGCCAGAGCTCTCGGGGGGATCTCCTACAATGAGCAGTTCTTC. Translation gives CARALGGISYNEQFF.

This clonotype was seen a handful of times. The J gene is TRBJ2-3, the V gene TRBV15; D might be TRBD2 (5 bases). V was clipped by 3 bases and J by 0 bases, with 10 bases between them. The CDR3 has 15 residues. From germline, CDR1 is LNHNV and CDR2 YYDKDF (reference sequence). CDR3 coding DNA: TGTGCCACCAGCAGCCCCGGGATTAGCACAGATACGCAGTATTTT. This codes for CATSSPGISTDTQYF.

Many counts were recorded for this clonotype. The chain carries TRBV7-9 and TRBJ1-1, with unresolved D. Germline lookup yields CDR1 SEHNR and CDR2 FQNEAQ (reference sequence). V was clipped by 5 bases and J by 0 bases, with 13 bases between them. This CDR3 has 15 residues. The CDR3 DNA follows: TGTGCCAGCAGCCTCTGGACGGGGATGAACACTGAAGCTTTCTTT. Translating gives CASSLWTGMNTEAFF.

The chain is built from TRBV20-1 and TRBJ2-2; no clear D gene. Trimming cost V 3 bases and J 4 bases, with 18 bases left between them. CDR3 length: 16 residues. Looked up from germline, CDR1 is DFQATT and CDR2 is SNEGSKA (reference sequence). The CDR3 is CSARGLPLPGTGELFF. CDR3 coding DNA: TGCAGTGCTAGGGGCCTCCCCCTGCCCGGCACCGGGGAGCTGTTTTTT.

The rearrangement joins TRBV7-9 to TRBJ1-4; D gene uncertain. The V and J ends lost 5 bases and 7 bases respectively, with 14 bases between them. This CDR3 has 14 amino acids. Germline CDR1 and CDR2: SEHNR and FQNEAQ (reference sequence). The CDR3 reads CASSHDGWSEKLFF. Written as DNA, the CDR3 is TGTGCCAGCAGCCACGACGGATGGAGTGAAAAACTGTTTTTT.

The J gene is TRBJ2-5, the V gene TRBV7-9; 7 nucleotides match TRBD1. The CDR3 spans 15 residues. The ends lost 1 base at V and 1 base at J; junction bases unmatched: 3. From germline, CDR1 is SEHNR and CDR2 FQNEAQ (reference sequence). The CDR3 region is CASSLGGGVQETQYF. In nucleotides, the CDR3 is TGTGCCAGCAGCTTAGGAGGGGGCGTCCAAGAGACCCAGTACTTC. Using reference TRBV7-9 and TRBJ2-5 for the parts outside the CDR3, the full variable domain is DTGVSQNPRHKITKRGQNVTFRCDPISEHNRLYWYRQTLGQGPEFLTYFQNEAQLEKSRLLSDRFSAERPKGSFSTLEIQRTEQGDSAMYLCASSLGGGVQETQYFGPGTRLLVL.

V and J are TRBV6-2 or TRBV6-3 and TRBJ2-1; 10 positions match TRBD1. After removal of 2 bases from V and 0 bases from J, the junction contained 13 bases not matched to a gene. The CDR3 consists of 20 residues. Germline loops: CDR1 MNHEY, CDR2 SVGEGT. The CDR3 loop is CASSYPRDRGKHSSYNEQFF. For the CDR3, the DNA is TGTGCCAGCAGTTACCCCAGGGACAGGGGCAAGCACAGCTCCTACAATGAGCAGTTCTTC.

The V and J genes are TRBV24-1 and TRBJ2-7; the D gene is possibly TRBD1 (6 bases). Germline V CDR1 and CDR2: KGHDR, SFDVKD. V was cut by 7 bases and J by 2 bases, with 14 bases left in between. This CDR3 spans 14 amino acids. The DNA of the CDR3 is TGTGCCACCAGCGGGACAACAGCCCCCTACGAGCAGTACTTC. Protein sequence: CATSGTTAPYEQYF.

The chain links TRBV10-1 to TRBJ2-1; 7 bases map to TRBD2. The CDR3 is 15 residues long. V lost 3 bases, J lost 3 bases, and 5 bases stayed unmatched. Germline CDR1 is WNHNN and CDR2 is SYGVQD (reference sequence). CDR3 sequence reads: CASSESLADYNEQFF. The CDR3 DNA reads as TGCGCCAGCAGTGAAAGTCTAGCGGACTACAATGAGCAGTTCTTC.

This chain connects TRBV5-6 to TRBJ2-7; 7 nucleotides match TRBD2. The CDR3 extends over 15 amino acids. CDR1 is SGHDT, CDR2 YYEEEE, per germline. Trimming took 4 bases from V and 5 from J; bases not matched to a gene: 12. The CDR3 nucleotides are TGTGCCAGCAGCAAAGGACCACTAGCGAAGAACGAGCAGTACTTC. It encodes CASSKGPLAKNEQYF.

A few counts support this clonotype. This chain uses TRBV2 with TRBJ2-7; 7 nucleotides line up with TRBD1. The germline CDR1 and CDR2 sequences are SNHLY and FYNNEI. V lost 5 bases to trimming and J lost 4 bases; unmatched junction nucleotides: 11. The CDR3 has 15 residues. The CDR3 DNA reads TGTGCCAGCAGTCGACAGGGCCAATTAGGGTACGAGCAGTACTTC. Its protein is CASSRQGQLGYEQYF.